This TCR beta chain was recovered during a study of cytomegalovirus exposure and HLA in healthy donors (dated by TCRdb to the late 2010s). In terms of the full investigation: According to an earlier analysis of 587 of the donors, roughly 180 million T cells yielded 117 million unique TCR beta sequences and 276 Gb of sequence data. A separate validation cohort of 100 to 150 different subjects was used in addition to the roughly 720-subject first cohort. The number of typed donors differed by locus: about 629-630 for A, B, C, DRB1 and DQB1; some 540 for DQA1; around 610 for DPA1; and around 490 for DPB1. Among about 370 genotyped donors of the cohort, an average of around 250,000 unique TCR beta nucleotide sequences was sequenced per donor, of which approximately 18% were non-productive. A later analysis re-examined previously published TCR beta repertoires from roughly 720 donors and added high-resolution HLA genotyping to investigate patterns of TCR occurrence. Roughly five DR-DQ haplotypes were treated as single units for association and clustering because of strong linkage in the cohort. An early release covering roughly 600 HLA-typed donors comprised around 300 gigabases of sequencing data and roughly 85 million unique TCR sequences. Rather than using new phenotypic data, the later analysis identified candidate immune exposures from TCR beta sequences and from how often those sequences occurred across donors. The study aimed to test whether signatures of past pathogen exposure could be identified by cataloging public T cell receptors. A later genetic analysis used genome-wide SNP genotypes for about 60% of the 666 donors, treating that subset as a discovery cohort. An earlier analysis of approximately 580 of the donors used high-throughput TCR beta sequencing to judge whether each TCR beta V gene segment behaved as functional or pseudogenic. Every discovery cohort repertoire had been produced on one sequencing platform. Class I and class II HLA loci were covered by the typing at four-digit resolution. The genetic ancestry cluster associated with self-reported Caucasian donors included 65% to 90% of the 350 to 500 genotyped donors. The study used immunosequencing to profile the T cell repertoires of more than 650 subjects and linked those repertoires to cytomegalovirus serostatus. Donor age, sex, ethnicity and CMV serostatus were compiled together with the repertoire data. To predict cytomegalovirus infection status, the study combined high-throughput TCR immunosequencing, statistical association of individual TCRs with disease status, and machine learning. Broader findings and caveats from the paper: The authors suggested that the approach could potentially be extended to other disease states and immunological phenotypes. Roughly uniform sequencing depth across donors was assumed in presence/absence analyses, although this assumption may not hold. Most TCR sequences were observed very rarely across donors, whereas some public TCRs were present in many individuals. The cohort was sequenced for TCR beta chains only, and without alpha or paired-chain data the features that could be detected were limited. In vitro tests confirmed that a few of the cytomegalovirus-associated TCR beta chains recognize cytomegalovirus antigens. According to a later analysis, most CMV-associated TCR beta chains appeared to be HLA-restricted, and the HLA associations seemed to be driven largely by CMV exposure. When HLA alleles, especially DR and DQ, strongly co-occurred, attributing TCR associations to individual alleles was difficult. The 87-base-pair reads could not distinguish some IMGT-functional V segments, including TRBV6-2 and TRBV6-3, so those segments were excluded. CMV serostatus was the only immune exposure information available for the cohort. A total of 150 to 200 TCR beta chains were listed by the study as associated with cytomegalovirus. In a later analysis, HLA-associated TCR beta chains showed more clonal expansion and lower generation probabilities than non-associated chains that were equally common. Because HLA typing was missing for some donors at each locus, association tests included only the typed subset. Compared with the approximately 600-donor mean, donors in an Asian-associated ancestry cluster had fewer N-insertions in productive TCRs, according to a later genetic analysis. In an earlier analysis of approximately 590 of the donors, most TCR beta V segments appeared in productive rearrangements about 90% or about 30% of the time, broadly matching IMGT annotations. Specific HLA alleles were associated with 15,000 to 20,000 TCR beta sequences at a false discovery rate of 0.05 in a later analysis. A further reported finding was that TCR beta sequences accurately predicted the HLA-A and HLA-B alleles for most subjects in the first cohort. Seventeen rarely observed V segments, including chromosome 9 orphons, were excluded from the earlier analysis of approximately 500 of the donors because counts were too low. Correlated functional status among segregating V segments might be attributable to linkage disequilibrium, but an unknown experimental factor could not be ruled out. In both the original and validation cohorts, the classifier was reported to diagnose cytomegalovirus status with high specificity and sensitivity. In a later analysis, several top co-occurrence clusters were reported to appear linked to parvovirus B19, influenza, CMV and Epstein-Barr virus. A cluster of highly shared sequence variants was judged likely to be a technical artifact of the sequencing pipeline. In a later analysis, TCR association rates were found to vary across HLA loci, with the most associated TCRs seen for DRB1 alleles and the fewest for HLA-C alleles. A later genetic analysis associated a missense DCLRE1C variant with V-gene and J-gene trimming of TCR beta chains, and an independent cohort replicated the association.

There are 14 amino acids in the CDR3, from cysteine to phenylalanine inclusive. Solely the CDR3 DNA is kept, with 42 bases framed from the first base. CDR1 LNHDA and CDR2 SQIVND are derived from the germline V gene (reference sequence). V has 3 bases trimmed and J has 7 bases trimmed; junction bases matching no gene number 7. As to this clone: The specificity of this receptor is unknown. No qualities accompany the bases; no much larger clone lies one base away.

Libraries were prepared through the immunoSEQ multiplex PCR assay. A mixture of 60 forward primers for TCR Vbeta segments and 13 reverse primers for TCR Jbeta segments was used in the multiplex PCR. A multiplex PCR assay on genomic DNA amplified the CDR3 region of rearranged TCR beta genes. On the Illumina HiSeq System, the amplified TCR beta libraries were sequenced as 87-base-pair reads. Processing in the source paper ran as follows. A later analysis counted around 72 million unique TCR beta chains across the 550 to 750 repertoires, and about 10 million of these chains were shared by at least two donors. Raw reads were error-corrected and collapsed into unique sequences by a nearest-neighbor algorithm in which closely related sequences were merged to remove PCR and sequencing errors. CDR3 sequences were aligned to IMGT reference sequences to assign V, D and J gene segments. For a sequence to be retained, at least a six-nucleotide match to both a V gene segment and a J gene segment was required. A rearrangement was called productive if the CDR3 had no stop codons and remained in frame with V and J, and every other rearrangement was called non-productive. CDR3 was defined according to IMGT convention as the region running from the second conserved V-encoded cysteine to the conserved J-encoded phenylalanine. The earlier analysis of about 500 of the donors excluded sequences that lacked an unambiguous match to a single V gene segment. An earlier analysis of 550 to 650 of the donors classified V segments as functional when productive rearrangements were above 56.7% and as segregating when the standard deviation between donors was above 5%. A statistical classification framework was developed to diagnose cytomegalovirus status using the catalog of TCR beta chain sequences. A later analysis assigned V and J genes by comparing TCR nucleotide sequences with IMGT/GENE-DB human TR gene sequences. Using the TCRdist pipeline, a later analysis assigned CDR3 sequences along with most-parsimonious VDJ recombination scenarios. In a later analysis, each TCR beta chain was defined by its CDR3 amino acid sequence together with its V-gene family, and reads lacking a unique V-gene family were excluded. As a way to deal with suspected cross-contamination and a sequencing artifact, a later analysis dropped 592 nucleotide sequences that were highly shared and had low generation probability. A later analysis calculated a clonal expansion index for each public chain from normalized within-repertoire ranks of inferred template counts. Generation probabilities in a later analysis came from a VDJ recombination model fitted to out-of-frame rearrangements, and those results were checked against IGoR. A later analysis scored TCR-TCR, TCR-HLA and TCR-CMV co-occurrence with hypergeometric tests, applying a repertoire-size bias correction to TCR pairs. A later analysis estimated false discovery rates by permuting HLA or CMV assignments 20 times. In a later analysis, co-occurring TCRs were grouped using DBSCAN, and TCRdist sequence similarity was added for clustering within HLA-allele-positive subsets. Repertoires with fewer than 30,000 or more than 120,000 public chains were left out of co-occurrence clustering, as were about 5 repertoires with anomalous nucleotide sharing. In its TCRdb copy, this immuneACCESS table keeps in-frame sequences only and misses some clones. Where compared with another copy, unresolved V genes explain less than half of these, and the others have no known cause. V, J and clone size reflect that table, while D and trimming were determined from the DNA. The sample table holds approximately 140,000 clones, of which about four fifths were seen once. Jointly, the top ten make up about 3% of the sample.

In total, approximately 690 healthy bone marrow donors made up the cohort. At the time of sampling, all cohort members were nominally healthy, though unrecorded immune exposures were likely present. The donor tested CMV seronegative, placing the donor among the 350 or so seronegative members of the cohort. Every donor gave a peripheral blood sample, and the peripheral blood mononuclear cells from that sample were used for TCR beta sequencing. Genomic DNA extraction from the blood cell samples was performed with the Qiagen DNeasy Blood Extraction Kit. Sequenced: PBMCs. The chain employs TRBV19 and TRBJ1-2, with TRBD1 identical over 8 junction bases. The TCR originated in a female donor in good health and CMV-seronegative. DNA sequence: TGTGCCAGTAGTATTCAACAGGGGGATCTTGGCTACACCTTC. Translated, it reads CASSIQQGDLGYTF.